A single sample is the source of the 19 T cell receptor beta chains below, sequenced in a study of OX40 agonist ivuxolimab in advanced cancers. Data came from immunoSEQ multiplex PCR; TCRdb stores just in-frame clones and leaves some out. The table shows more than 100,000 clones, with around 93% occurring only once. The starting material was CD4+ or CD8+ T cells sorted from blood, obtained in a trial of the OX40 agonist ivuxolimab. Receptors were obtained from an adult with an advanced solid tumor such as melanoma, head and neck, liver or kidney cancer.

V and J are TRBV5-1 and TRBJ2-6; D uncertain. V lost 4 bases and J lost 0, with 8 bases in between. Germline-derived CDR1 and CDR2 are SGHRS and YFSETQ. The CDR3 sequence is 15 residues long. CDR3 loop: CASSHYGSGANVLTF. The CDR3 coding sequence is TGCGCCAGCAGCCATTATGGCTCTGGGGCCAACGTCCTGACTTTC.

Only one count was recorded for this clone. The chain joins TRBV4-2 to TRBJ2-1, with TRBD2 identical over 11 bases. Germline V gene data show CDR1 as LGHNA and CDR2 as YNFKEQ. After removal of 6 bases from V and 9 bases from J, the junction contained 4 bases not matched to a gene. The CDR3 contains 13 residues. This chain's CDR3 is CASSSGGAGEQFF. The DNA of the CDR3 is TGTGCCAGCAGTAGCGGGGGGGCCGGTGAGCAGTTCTTC.

The chain carries TRBV7-6 and TRBJ2-2; the D call may be TRBD1 or TRBD2 (6 bases each). The CDR3 has 16 amino acids. The germline CDR1 and CDR2 sequences are SGHVS and FNYEAQ. Trimming shortened V by 5 bases and J by 1 base, and 14 bases separated the two germline ends. The CDR3 is CASSPPGAENTGELFF. CDR3 in DNA: TGTGCCAGCAGCCCCCCGGGGGCGGAGAACACCGGGGAGCTGTTTTTT.

J is TRBJ1-2 and V is TRBV10-3; 9 bases are shared with TRBD1. Germline V gene sequence: CDR1 ENHRY, CDR2 SYGVKD. V lost 4 bases, J lost 0 bases, and 9 bases stayed unmatched. CDR3 size: 17 residues. The CDR3 region is CAISGRDRAPANYGYTF. The DNA of the CDR3 is TGTGCCATCAGTGGCCGGGACAGGGCGCCAGCTAACTATGGCTACACCTTC.

The V gene is TRBV28, the J gene TRBJ1-2; D is perhaps TRBD1 (6 bases). The CDR3 length is 17 residues. V lost 3 bases, J lost 3 bases, and 20 bases lay in between. Germline CDR1 and CDR2: MDHEN and SYDVKM. The DNA for the CDR3 is TGTGCCAGCAGTTTGGCAGGGGTGGGTGCCCGGGACTATGGCTACACCTTC. This gives the protein CASSLAGVGARDYGYTF.

The chain combines TRBV6-5 with TRBJ1-5, with D uncertain. The germline V and J ends were trimmed by 7 bases and 0 bases, with 10 bases remaining between them. In germline, CDR1 is MNHEY, CDR2 SVGAGI. The CDR3 sequence is 14 residues long. CDR3 region: CASTGPPSNQPQHF. CDR3 DNA: TGTGCCAGCACTGGGCCCCCTAGCAATCAGCCCCAGCATTTT.

The chain recombines TRBV11-1 with TRBJ2-7; D is uncertain. This CDR3 is built from 15 residues. Germline V gene sequence: CDR1 SGHAT, CDR2 FQDESV (reference sequence). V lost 0 bases and J lost 0, with 9 bases in between. The CDR3 reads CASSLAVRFSYEQYF. CDR3 coding DNA: TGTGCCAGCAGCTTAGCCGTGCGTTTCTCCTACGAGCAGTACTTC.

The rearrangement links TRBV11-2 to TRBJ1-4, with D unresolved. Per the germline V gene, CDR1 is SGHAT and CDR2 is FQNNGV. The CDR3 loop spans 16 amino acids. Trimming pared 4 bases from V and 0 bases from J, leaving 12 bases between. CDR3 DNA: TGTGCCAGCAGCTCCTTTACAGACGCAACTAATGAAAAACTGTTTTTT. Translation gives CASSSFTDATNEKLFF.

The chain recombines TRBV10-3 with TRBJ2-1; D unclear. The CDR3 length is 12 residues. Germline values: CDR1 ENHRY, CDR2 SYGVKD. Trimming stripped 4 bases from V and 5 bases from J, with 6 bases between. CDR3: CAISVRNNEQFF. The CDR3 DNA sequence: TGTGCCATCAGTGTGCGAAACAATGAGCAGTTCTTC.

The CDR3 spells CASSPSRAAYEQYF. The CDR3 nucleotides are TGTGCCAGCAGCCCCTCGAGGGCAGCCTACGAGCAGTACTTC. This chain uses TRBV6-1 with TRBJ2-7; possibly TRBD2 for D (5 bases). Trimming shortened V by 6 bases and J by 2 bases, and 14 bases separated the two germline ends. This CDR3 is built from 14 residues. The germline V gene has CDR1 MNHNS and CDR2 SASEGT.

Written as DNA, the CDR3 is TGCAGCGTACAACAGGGATACAATGAGCAGTTCTTC. This gives the protein CSVQQGYNEQFF. This sequence joins TRBV29-1 and TRBJ2-1; a weak D match, TRBD1 (6 bases). The V end was cut by 6 bases, the J end by 4 bases, with 10 bases between. The CDR3 is made up of 12 amino acids. Germline V gene lookup returns CDR1 SQVTM and CDR2 ANQGSEA.

This clone occurred a few times. The CDR3 region has the DNA TGTGCCAGCAGCCAAGTTTGGAATGAAAAACTGTTTTTT. This translates into CASSQVWNEKLFF. V usage is TRBV14 and J usage is TRBJ1-4; D is uncertain. The CDR3 totals 13 residues. Trimming stripped 1 base from V and 5 bases from J, with 5 bases between. Germline V gives CDR1 SGHDN, CDR2 FVKESK.

As for this clone: One end of the junction fails to match germline, which may point to a read error. This sequence joins TRBV9 and TRBJ2-2, with a possible D match to TRBD1 (6 bases). Germline V lookup: CDR1 SGDLS, CDR2 YYNGEE. This CDR3 is 17 amino acids long. CDR3 DNA sequence: TGTGCCAGCACCTTAGGGGGTGGTCGACTTCCCACCAGGGAGCTGTTTTTT. It yields the protein CASTLGGGRLPTRELFF.

This chain connects TRBV11-1 to TRBJ1-6; D not certain. Trimming pared 1 base from V and 6 bases from J, leaving 13 bases between. The CDR3 consists of 16 residues. The germline V gene encodes CDR1 SGHAT and CDR2 FQDESV (reference sequence). The CDR3 DNA sequence: TGTGCCAGCAGCTTAGTCGGTGGCAGAATTAATTCACCCCTCCACTTT. Translated: CASSLVGGRINSPLHF.

The CDR3 DNA is TGTGCCAGCAGCCCGGGACCAAGCTCCTACGAGCAGTACTTC. Translating gives CASSPGPSSYEQYF. The chain combines TRBV11-3 with TRBJ2-7, with D perhaps given as TRBD1 or TRBD2 (5 bases each). V lost 5 bases and J 0 bases, leaving 11 bases between the germline ends. Germline V gene lookup returns CDR1 SGHNT and CDR2 YENEEA. The CDR3 loop spans 14 amino acids.

The chain joins TRBV11-2 to TRBJ1-5, with no clear D. The CDR3 consists of 15 residues. The V gene's germline CDR1 is SGHAT and CDR2 FQNNGV. Trimming removed 0 bases at V and 0 bases at J, with 6 bases between. The CDR3: CASSLEASSNQPQHF. The CDR3 coding sequence is TGTGCCAGCAGCTTAGAAGCCAGTAGCAATCAGCCCCAGCATTTT.

The V gene is TRBV28, the J gene TRBJ2-3; D is unclear. The CDR3 sequence is 17 residues long. V gave up 4 bases and J gave up 0 bases, with 17 bases separating them. Germline V gene sequence: CDR1 MDHEN, CDR2 SYDVKM. CDR3 in amino acids: CASSSLPPGLSTDTQYF. The DNA for the CDR3 is TGTGCCAGCAGTTCTCTCCCCCCGGGCCTTAGCACAGATACGCAGTATTTT.

CDR3 sequence reads: CASSPDRDMVNEQFF. CDR3 in DNA: TGTGCCAGCAGTCCGGACAGGGATATGGTCAATGAGCAGTTCTTC. J is TRBJ2-1 and V is TRBV27, with 8 nucleotides matching TRBD1. Germline V gene lookup returns CDR1 MNHEY and CDR2 SMNVEV (reference sequence). J lost 6 bases, V lost 5 bases, and 9 bases had no gene match. This CDR3 has 15 amino acids.

This chain uses TRBV5-1 with TRBJ2-1; possible D gene TRBD1, 6 bases. Germline CDR1 SGHRS, CDR2 YFSETQ. V was pared by 3 bases and J by 10 bases, with 23 bases between. The CDR3 length is 16 residues. DNA for the CDR3: TGCGCCAGCAGCTCTGAGAGGGGGATTCTCCCCGGGGAGCAGTTCTTC. Residues: CASSSERGILPGEQFF. The complete variable domain, with remaining parts taken from reference TRBV5-1 and TRBJ2-1, reads KAGVTQTPRYLIKTRGQQVTLSCSPISGHRSVSWYQQTPGQGLQFLFEYFSETQRNKGNFPGRFSGRQFSNSRSEMNVSTLELGDSALYLCASSSERGILPGEQFFGPGTRLTVL.